This section outlines one T cell receptor beta chain sequence together with its context. Repertoires were generated with immunoSEQ multiplex PCR, while TCRdb's copy carries only in-frame clones and drops some. This repertoire shows tens of thousands of clones, more than 85% found once; its top ten account for roughly 18%. Trimming shortened V by 0 bases and J by 3 bases, and 15 bases separated the two germline ends. Looked up from germline, CDR1 is LNHNV and CDR2 is YYDKDF (reference sequence). The CDR3 has 17 residues. The data originate from a study of chemoradiotherapy in HPV16-positive cancers. The sample in question was blood, obtained from a patient who underwent chemoradiotherapy. This chain joins TRBV15 and TRBJ1-5, with TRBD1 as a possible D gene (5 bases). The TCR sequence derives from a human donor with HPV-associated anogenital cancer. CDR3 coding DNA: TGTGCCACCAGCAGAGACGGACACTTTTTGCCCAATCAGCCCCAGCATTTT. Protein product: CATSRDGHFLPNQPQHF.